The 15 T cell receptor beta chains given below trace back to one sample, sequenced in a study of CD8 T cells in Susac syndrome. RNA in amounts of roughly 0.5 to 1 ug was reverse transcribed with random hexamers. TCRdb used MiXCR to reprocess the immunoSEQ multiplex PCR reads, holding one entry per CDR3 protein. The table lists about 280,000 distinct CDR3 sequences, approximately 85% of them singletons. Sequencing was carried out using CD8+ T cells from PBMCs. All receptors come from a human donor with multiple sclerosis.

This clonotype was detected a few times. V and J are TRBV13 and TRBJ2-7; 12 positions match TRBD2. The junction had 11 bases not matched to a gene; V was cut back by 5 bases and J by 6 bases. This CDR3 is 16 amino acids long. The V gene's germline CDR1 is PRHDT and CDR2 FYEKMQ (reference sequence). The DNA for the CDR3 is TGTGCCAGCAGCCCTAGACTAGCGGGAGACGCCCTCGAGCAGTACTTC. The encoded protein is CASSPRLAGDALEQYF.

The rearrangement joins TRBV7-9 to TRBJ1-1; tentatively, D is TRBD1 (5 bases). This CDR3 spans 14 amino acids. CDR1 and CDR2 from the germline V gene are SEHNR and FQNEAQ (reference sequence). V lost 5 bases and J lost 1, with 11 bases in between. The CDR3 region is CASSPGTENTEAFF. CDR3 nucleotides: TGTGCCAGCAGCCCCGGGACGGAGAACACTGAAGCTTTCTTT.

The rearrangement links TRBV27 to TRBJ2-4; perhaps TRBD2 as D (5 bases). The V gene lost 4 bases and the J gene lost 0 bases, with 10 bases spanning the gap. Germline V gives CDR1 MNHEY, CDR2 SMNVEV (reference sequence). The CDR3 consists of 15 residues. This CDR3 is CASSSASRAKNIQYF. CDR3 nucleotides: TGTGCCAGCAGTTCGGCTAGCCGAGCCAAAAACATTCAGTACTTC.

The chain recombines TRBV28 with TRBJ1-6; no clear D. V was shortened by 5 bases and J by 6 bases, with 8 bases between the two germline ends. Germline V gene data show CDR1 as MDHEN and CDR2 as SYDVKM. The CDR3 totals 13 residues. The CDR3 is CASSQQPNSPLHF. In DNA, the CDR3 is TGTGCCAGCAGTCAGCAACCTAATTCACCCCTCCACTTT. The whole variable domain, filled in from reference TRBV28 and TRBJ1-6, reads DVKVTQSSRYLVKRTGEKVFLECVQDMDHENMFWYRQDPGLGLRLIYFSYDVKMKEKGDIPEGYSVSREKKERFSLILESASTNQTSMYLCASSQQPNSPLHFGNGTRLTVT.

The J gene is TRBJ2-3, the V gene TRBV7-3; no reliable D call. The CDR3 covers 13 residues. Deletions cut 5 bases from V and 2 bases from J, with 8 bases between. Germline CDR1 SGHTA, CDR2 FQGTGA. The CDR3: CASSPLTTDTQYF. The CDR3 bases are TGTGCCAGCAGCCCCCTAACCACAGATACGCAGTATTTT.

This clonotype has more than one count but fewer than ten. The chain links TRBV19 to TRBJ2-5; D uncertain. The CDR3 consists of 12 residues. Germline V gene lookup returns CDR1 LNHDA and CDR2 SQIVND (reference sequence). Deletions cut 3 bases from V and 5 bases from J, with 7 bases between. CDR3 sequence reads: CASSMLGETQYF. In nucleotides, the CDR3 is TGTGCCAGTAGTATGCTGGGGGAGACCCAGTACTTC.

The chain carries TRBV5-4 and TRBJ2-1; D might be TRBD2 (6 bases). V was cut by 0 bases and J by 3 bases, with 10 bases left in between. There are 15 residues in the CDR3. Germline V gene data show CDR1 as SGHNT and CDR2 as YYREEE (reference sequence). Here the CDR3 DNA reads TGTGCCAGCAGCTTGGTAGGCGGGAACTACAATGAGCAGTTCTTC. Protein sequence: CASSLVGGNYNEQFF.

The chain uses TRBV6-6 and TRBJ2-1, with TRBD2 matching 12 bases. CDR1 is MNHNY, CDR2 SVGAGI, per germline (reference sequence). The CDR3 has 15 residues. The V gene end was trimmed by 5 bases and the J gene end by 4 bases; junction bases not matched to a gene: 3. Here the CDR3 DNA reads TGTGCCAGCAGTATTCTAGCGGGAGGGTACAATGAGCAGTTCTTC. Translated: CASSILAGGYNEQFF.

The chain uses TRBV7-9 and TRBJ2-2, with TRBD2 as a possible D gene (5 bases). Between the trimmed V and J ends, which lost 9 bases and 3 bases, there was a span of 11 bases. Looked up from germline, CDR1 is SEHNR and CDR2 is FQNEAQ (reference sequence). The CDR3 is made up of 13 amino acids. The CDR3 bases are TGTGCCAGTACCCCGGGGTACACCGGGGAGCTGTTTTTT. It encodes CASTPGYTGELFF.

The chain links TRBV6-1 to TRBJ2-1; possibly TRBD2 for D (5 bases). This CDR3 has 13 residues. The V end was cut by 3 bases, the J end by 7 bases, with 10 bases between. Germline V CDR1 and CDR2: MNHNS, SASEGT. In DNA, the CDR3 is TGTGCCAGCAGTGAGGAAGCGGTGAATGAGCAGTTCTTC. Translated: CASSEEAVNEQFF.

The chain has TRBV28 and TRBJ2-1; a possible D gene is TRBD2 (5 bases). Per germline, CDR1 MDHEN and CDR2 SYDVKM. With 2 bases removed from V and 7 bases from J, the gap between germline ends came to 9 bases. There are 13 residues in the CDR3. CDR3 bases: TGTGCCAGCAGTTTACACTCGGGGAATGAGCAGTTCTTC. Protein sequence: CASSLHSGNEQFF.

The CDR3 sequence is CASSLAPLGLGEKLFF. CDR3 DNA: TGTGCCAGCAGCTTAGCTCCCTTGGGGCTGGGGGAAAAACTGTTTTTT. The rearrangement links TRBV11-2 to TRBJ1-4, with a possible D match to TRBD1 (5 bases). V was shortened by 1 base and J by 8 bases, with 17 bases between the two germline ends. Germline CDR1 reads SGHAT; CDR2 reads FQNNGV. The CDR3 totals 16 residues.

V and J are TRBV21-1 and TRBJ2-5; whether TRBD2, the table's D call, matches the DNA was not checked. TRBV21-1 is a documented pseudogene. The CDR3 loop spans 17 amino acids. Here the CDR3 reads CASSKEAAGGIQETQYF. The CDR3 coding sequence is TGTGCCAGCAGCAAGGAGGCAGCGGGAGGGATCCAAGAGACCCAGTACTTC.

The genes are TRBV7-3 and TRBJ1-1; unclear D gene. Germline CDR1 SGHTA, CDR2 FQGTGA. Deletions cut 5 bases from V and 7 bases from J, with 14 bases between. This CDR3 has 13 residues. CDR3: CASSPKAGGEAFF. CDR3 coding DNA: TGTGCCAGCAGCCCCAAGGCAGGAGGTGAAGCTTTCTTT.

The chain joins TRBV25-1 to TRBJ2-1, with 7 bases matching TRBD2. Germline V gene data show CDR1 as MGHDK and CDR2 as SYGVNS. The CDR3 totals 18 residues. The V gene end was trimmed by 4 bases and the J gene end by 3 bases; junction bases not matched to a gene: 15. As DNA, the CDR3 is TGTGCCAGCAGTGGTCCAGACCGGGACTACCGCGTCTACAATGAGCAGTTCTTC. Translation: CASSGPDRDYRVYNEQFF.